The 26 T cell receptor beta chains listed next were all sequenced from one sample in a study of tumor-infiltrating lymphocytes in oesophageal squamous cell carcinoma. A single record per CDR3 protein comes from TCRdb applying MiXCR to the reads. This table holds over 9,000 distinct CDR3 sequences, roughly 60% found once. Material: blood. The receptors were gathered from a female donor with esophageal squamous cell carcinoma.

This clonotype was seen only a few times. The V and J genes are TRBV7-2 and TRBJ2-4, with TRBD1 identical over 7 bases. The J call could be wrong; TRBJ2-7 is a better fit for the DNA end. Germline lookup yields CDR1 SGHTA and CDR2 FQGNSA. The CDR3 has 14 residues. Here the CDR3 reads CASSSNRGPYEQYF. As DNA, the CDR3 is TGTGCCAGCAGCTCGAACAGGGGACCCTACGAGCAGTACTTC.

This chain connects TRBV15 to TRBJ2-4; 12 positions agree with TRBD2. The assigned J gene may be wrong: the sequence end matches TRBJ2-5 better. The CDR3 contains 13 residues. CDR1 and CDR2 (germline): LNHNV, YYDKDF (reference sequence). The CDR3 loop is CATSGLAGETQYF. In nucleotides, the CDR3 is TGTGCCACCTCGGGACTAGCGGGAGAGACCCAGTACTTC.

Ten or more counts support this clonotype. The chain has TRBV19 and TRBJ1-5, with D unresolved. CDR1 is LNHDA and CDR2 is SQIVND in the germline V gene (reference sequence). This CDR3 has 13 residues. The ends were cut back, 4 bases at V and 2 bases at J, with 6 bases in the middle. CDR3 residues: CASSTQGNQPQHF. The CDR3 nucleotides read TGTGCCAGTAGTACCCAGGGCAATCAGCCCCAGCATTTT.

The V call is TRBV10-2, the J call TRBJ2-1; possibly TRBD2 for D (6 bases). The end of the DNA fits TRBJ2-7 better, so the J call may be wrong. CDR3 length: 13 amino acids. CDR1 is WSHSY and CDR2 is SAAADI in the germline V gene. The CDR3 sequence: CASRGGVEYEQYF. The CDR3 DNA is TGCGCCAGCAGAGGCGGGGTTGAATACGAGCAGTACTTC.

The chain recombines TRBV7-8 with TRBJ2-3, with D unresolved. With 2 bases removed from V and 3 bases from J, the gap between germline ends came to 6 bases. The CDR3 is 13 amino acids. Per the germline V gene, CDR1 is SGHVS and CDR2 is FQNEAQ. The CDR3 DNA sequence: TGTGCCAGCAGCTTATCAGAGACAGATACGCAGTATTTT. This codes for CASSLSETDTQYF.

By sample fraction, this clonotype is medium-sized. The V call is TRBV28, the J call TRBJ2-6; D is perhaps TRBD1 (6 bases). The germline V gene has CDR1 MDHEN and CDR2 SYDVKM. Trimming pared 3 bases from V and 1 base from J, leaving 16 bases between. The CDR3 contains 18 residues. CDR3: CASSFLTGLGSGANVLTF. CDR3 bases: TGTGCCAGCAGTTTCCTAACAGGGTTAGGATCTGGGGCCAACGTCCTGACTTTC. The full variable domain, its missing parts supplied by reference TRBV28 and TRBJ2-6, is DVKVTQSSRYLVKRTGEKVFLECVQDMDHENMFWYRQDPGLGLRLIYFSYDVKMKEKGDIPEGYSVSREKKERFSLILESASTNQTSMYLCASSFLTGLGSGANVLTFGAGSRLTVL.

V usage is TRBV7-3 and J usage is TRBJ2-5; D remains unclear. The J call may not be correct, given that the DNA end is closer to TRBJ2-1. CDR1 and CDR2 from the germline V gene are SGHTA and FQGTGA. The CDR3 runs to 13 residues. This chain's CDR3 is CASSLGDSLGQFF. In nucleotides, the CDR3 is TGTGCCAGCAGCTTAGGAGATAGTTTAGGGCAGTTCTTC.

V and J are TRBV11-2 and TRBJ2-3; tentative D call: TRBD2 (6 bases). Trimming took 4 bases from V and 2 from J, leaving 13 bases between them. The CDR3 totals 15 residues. Germline CDR1 reads SGHAT; CDR2 reads FQNNGV. CDR3 sequence: CASSSVRDFTDTQYF. CDR3 nucleotide sequence: TGTGCCAGCAGCTCCGTCCGGGACTTCACAGATACGCAGTATTTT. Full variable domain (remainder filled in from reference TRBV11-2 and TRBJ2-3): EAGVAQSPRYKIIEKRQSVAFWCNPISGHATLYWYQQILGQGPKLLIQFQNNGVVDDSQLPKDRFSAERLKGVDSTLKIQPAKLEDSAVYLCASSSVRDFTDTQYFGPGTRLTVL.

This clonotype was seen once. This chain links TRBV7-6 with TRBJ2-1; 10 positions agree with TRBD2. The J call is doubtful: the DNA matches TRBJ2-7 better. The germline V gene has CDR1 SGHVS and CDR2 FNYEAQ. The CDR3 consists of 16 residues. The CDR3 DNA is TGTGCCAGCAGCACCCCAACTAGCGGGACTAGGAACGAGCAGTACTTC. It translates to CASSTPTSGTRNEQYF.

Ten or more counts support this clonotype. V usage is TRBV10-1 and J usage is TRBJ2-1, with 10 bases that match TRBD2. Unmatched junction bases numbered 9, after V lost 6 bases and J lost 7 bases. The length of the CDR3 is 15 residues. CDR1 and CDR2 (germline): WNHNN, SYGVQD (reference sequence). The CDR3 is CASSPGLASNNEQFF. The CDR3, as DNA: TGCGCCAGCAGCCCGGGACTAGCGTCCAATAATGAGCAGTTCTTC.

The V call is TRBV7-4, the J call TRBJ2-5; D unclear. The CDR3 covers 14 residues. Trimming left V 5 bases short and J 5 bases short, with 15 bases between. The germline V gene has CDR1 SGHVT and CDR2 SQSDAQ. CDR3 sequence reads: CASSISSPGETQYF. The CDR3 DNA is TGTGCCAGCAGCATAAGCAGTCCGGGTGAGACCCAGTACTTC.

This clonotype is medium-sized by share. The chain has TRBV6-1 and TRBJ2-2; tentative D call: TRBD1 (7 bases). The CDR3 runs to 15 residues. Germline CDR1 and CDR2: MNHNS and SASEGT. The V end was cut by 6 bases, the J end by 4 bases, with 15 bases between. CDR3 sequence: CASSGGTARTGELFF. CDR3 nucleotide sequence: TGTGCCAGCAGCGGAGGGACAGCCCGCACCGGGGAGCTGTTTTTT.

The chain uses TRBV12-3 or TRBV12-4 and TRBJ2-1; 9 nucleotides agree with TRBD2. J gave up 4 bases and V 4 bases, and 8 bases lay outside the gene matches. The CDR3 is made up of 16 amino acids. For the CDR3, the DNA is TGTGCCAGCAGTTCCTTTTTAGCGGGGGCTTACAATGAGCAGTTCTTC. Translated: CASSSFLAGAYNEQFF.

The V and J genes are TRBV7-6 and TRBJ2-1; 8 nucleotides align to TRBD2. The CDR3 runs 16 residues. With 1 base clipped from V and 8 bases from J, the junction kept 10 bases outside the gene matches. Germline CDR1 SGHVS, CDR2 FNYEAQ. CDR3: CASSLEAGTRVDEQFF. In nucleotides, the CDR3 is TGTGCCAGCAGCTTAGAGGCGGGGACTAGAGTGGATGAGCAGTTCTTC.

The CDR3 nucleotides are TGTGCCAGCAGCTTAGGGATAGCCGGGGAGCTGTTTTTT. Amino acids: CASSLGIAGELFF. This chain connects TRBV7-6 to TRBJ2-3; D gene uncertain. The closer fit of TRBJ2-2 to the DNA end suggests the J call may be wrong. Germline V gene data show CDR1 as SGHVS and CDR2 as FNYEAQ. CDR3 length: 13 residues.

The rearrangement joins TRBV11-2 to TRBJ2-7; maybe TRBD2 (6 bases). With the DNA end fitting TRBJ2-5 better, the J assignment may be wrong. This CDR3 spans 13 amino acids. The germline gives CDR1 SGHAT, CDR2 FQNNGV. DNA for the CDR3: TGTGCCAGCAGCCCGGAGGGAGGAGAGACCCAGTACTTC. The encoded protein is CASSPEGGETQYF.

The chain has TRBV7-2 and TRBJ2-5, with TRBD2 matching 8 bases. CDR1 and CDR2 from the germline V gene are SGHTA and FQGNSA. After removal of 1 base from V and 7 bases from J, the junction contained 11 bases not matched to a gene. The CDR3 loop spans 16 amino acids. The CDR3 DNA follows: TGTGCCAGCAGCTTAGTTCGGGGGGGCCGGGCGAGGACCCAGTACTTC. Protein sequence: CASSLVRGGRARTQYF.

The sample holds a few counts of this clonotype. The rearrangement links TRBV7-2 to TRBJ2-3; D gene unclear. The J call may be mistaken, given a closer DNA end match to TRBJ2-7. The length of the CDR3 is 14 residues. Germline V gene lookup returns CDR1 SGHTA and CDR2 FQGNSA. CDR3 sequence (DNA): TGTGCCAGCAGCTTAGGTGGCAAACCCTACGAGCAGTACTTC. Amino acid sequence: CASSLGGKPYEQYF.

This clonotype was seen repeatedly, ten times or more. V gene TRBV27 combines with J gene TRBJ2-1, with 8 bases fitting TRBD2. The trim removed 5 bases at V and 3 bases at J, leaving 9 bases unmatched. The CDR3 extends over 16 amino acids. Germline CDR1 and CDR2: MNHEY and SMNVEV (reference sequence). Here the CDR3 reads CASSLTSGALYNEQFF. The CDR3 nucleotides are TGTGCCAGCAGTCTCACTAGCGGAGCACTCTACAATGAGCAGTTCTTC.

Comment on this clonotype: One end of the junction is discordant with germline, which a read error may explain. This chain uses TRBV7-6 with TRBJ2-5; no definite D call. The end of the DNA fits TRBJ2-1 better, so the J call may be wrong. This CDR3 has 13 amino acids. The germline V gene encodes CDR1 SGHVS and CDR2 FNYEAQ. This chain's CDR3 is CASSTRTEETQFF. CDR3 coding DNA: TGTGCTAGCAGCACCCGAACAGAAGAGACCCAGTTCTTC.

The CDR3 spells CASRRQAYNEQYF. The CDR3 region has the DNA TGTGCCAGCCGCAGACAGGCCTACAATGAGCAGTACTTC. The rearrangement uses TRBV6-8 and TRBJ2-7; D perhaps matches TRBD1 (6 bases). The V end was cut by 8 bases, the J end by 7 bases, with 18 bases between. The germline V gene encodes CDR1 MNHGY and CDR2 SAAAGT. The CDR3 has 13 residues.

V is TRBV11-1 and J is TRBJ2-4, with 8 bases aligning to TRBD1. The assigned J gene may be wrong: the sequence end matches TRBJ2-7 better. This CDR3 comprises 15 residues. From germline, CDR1 is SGHAT and CDR2 FQDESV (reference sequence). In DNA, the CDR3 is TGTGCCAGCAGCTCGCGTGGGACAGGAGGAACCGAGCAGTACTTC. Amino acid sequence: CASSSRGTGGTEQYF.

In its sample, this clonotype was seen a few times. At one of its ends the junction is not consistent with the germline gene, which may arise from a read error. This chain links TRBV6-6 with TRBJ2-7; D possibly corresponds to TRBD2 (6 bases). The CDR3 is made up of 13 amino acids. Germline V gives CDR1 MNHNY, CDR2 SVGAGI (reference sequence). DNA of the CDR3: TGTGCCAGCAGCCTAGCGTATTCCTACGAGCAGCACTTT. Its translation is CASSLAYSYEQHF.

This clonotype has a handful of counts. The V gene is TRBV7-8, the J gene TRBJ1-1, with D maybe TRBD1 (5 bases). The CDR3 has 16 amino acids. The germline gives CDR1 SGHVS, CDR2 FQNEAQ. Trimming shortened V by 1 base and J by 3 bases, and 15 bases separated the two germline ends. The DNA for the CDR3 is TGTGCCAGCAGCTTAGGTTCGAGGGGTAGGGACACTGAAGCTTTCTTT. Its translation: CASSLGSRGRDTEAFF.

DNA of the CDR3: TGTGCCAGCAGCCAAATAGGGCCCAATCAGCCCCAGCATTTT. Encoded protein: CASSQIGPNQPQHF. The V gene is TRBV14, the J gene TRBJ1-5; D remains ambiguous. The germline V gene encodes CDR1 SGHDN and CDR2 FVKESK. Between the trimmed V and J ends, which lost 2 bases and 3 bases, there was a span of 8 bases. This CDR3 comprises 14 residues.

V and J are TRBV19 and TRBJ2-6; TRBD1 matches at 8 bases. Near its end, the DNA agrees better with TRBJ2-5, so the J call may be wrong. The CDR3 extends over 15 amino acids. CDR1 is LNHDA and CDR2 is SQIVND in the germline V gene (reference sequence). In DNA, the CDR3 is TGTGCCAGTAGTAGCCGGGACAGGCAGGCGGAGACCCAGTACTTC. Its protein is CASSSRDRQAETQYF.